These 7 T cell receptor beta chains came from one sample sequenced in a study of blood T cells in healthy people across ages. Combining a sample-barcoded 5' primer with a J-beta primer mix, a second PCR ran for about 7 to 11 cycles. TCRdb independently ran MiXCR on the 5' RACE reads; one entry per CDR3 protein. The repertoire holds around 1,500,000 distinct CDR3 sequences, 42% seen once, with 7.9% in the top ten. The specimen sequenced was blood. The receptors shown here come from a woman younger than 30 in good health.

This clonotype was recorded a few times. The V call is TRBV6-5, the J call TRBJ2-1, with D possibly being TRBD2 (6 bases). The V gene's germline CDR1 is MNHEY and CDR2 SVGAGI. The CDR3 contains 15 residues. V dropped 5 bases and J dropped 2 bases, with 13 bases sitting between them. The chain's CDR3 is CASSTSGGTYNEQFF. CDR3 in DNA: TGTGCCAGCAGTACTTCCGGGGGAACCTACAATGAGCAGTTCTTC.

The V gene is TRBV20-1, the J gene TRBJ2-1; 13 bases match TRBD2. V shed 5 bases and J 4 bases; nucleotides not matched to a gene: 5. The CDR3 runs 15 residues. CDR1 is DFQATT and CDR2 is SNEGSKA in the germline V gene (reference sequence). CDR3 sequence (DNA): TGCAGTGCTGTGACTAGCGGGGGGTTATACAATGAGCAGTTCTTC. Its translation is CSAVTSGGLYNEQFF.

The V call is TRBV6-1, the J call TRBJ1-1, with 8 bases matching TRBD1. The CDR3 covers 14 residues. Per germline, CDR1 MNHNS and CDR2 SASEGT. The trim removed 3 bases at V and 5 bases at J, leaving 5 bases unmatched. As DNA, the CDR3 is TGTGCCAGCAGTGAGGACAGGGTTCGTACTGAAGCTTTCTTT. It yields the protein CASSEDRVRTEAFF.

This clonotype was seen only a few times. The rearrangement joins TRBV20-1 to TRBJ2-4; TRBD1 is a possible D gene (6 bases). V lost 3 bases and J 2 bases, leaving 14 bases between the germline ends. Germline V gives CDR1 DFQATT, CDR2 SNEGSKA (reference sequence). The CDR3 runs 15 residues. The CDR3 here is CSASLPGATKNIQYF. CDR3 bases: TGCAGTGCTAGTCTCCCAGGGGCGACCAAAAACATTCAGTACTTC.

The J gene is TRBJ2-1, the V gene TRBV7-3, with a weak D call TRBD1 (5 bases). The last part of the DNA fits TRBJ2-7 better; the J call may be wrong. This CDR3 comprises 19 residues. CDR1 and CDR2 from the germline V gene are SGHTA and FQGTGA. The CDR3 sequence: CASSFHVGRHPSSYNEQYF. CDR3 DNA sequence: TGTGCCAGCAGCTTCCACGTGGGGCGTCACCCGAGCTCCTACAATGAGCAGTACTTC.

This clonotype showed up just a few times. The V gene is TRBV5-1, the J gene TRBJ1-5; 7 bases map to TRBD1. The CDR3 runs to 15 residues. Germline V gene data show CDR1 as SGHRS and CDR2 as YFSETQ. Germline trimming cut 5 bases from V and 4 bases from J; bases unmatched to any gene: 9. CDR3 protein: CASSPGQTGNQPQHF. The CDR3 DNA sequence: TGCGCCAGCAGTCCCGGTCAGACAGGGAATCAGCCCCAGCATTTT. The whole variable domain, filled in from reference TRBV5-1 and TRBJ1-5, reads KAGVTQTPRYLIKTRGQQVTLSCSPISGHRSVSWYQQTPGQGLQFLFEYFSETQRNKGNFPGRFSGRQFSNSRSEMNVSTLELGDSALYLCASSPGQTGNQPQHFGDGTRLSIL.

V gene TRBV20-1 combines with J gene TRBJ2-7, with 7 bases fitting TRBD1. The V gene end was trimmed by 6 bases and the J gene end by 5 bases; junction bases not matched to a gene: 10. Germline V CDR1 and CDR2: DFQATT, SNEGSKA (reference sequence). The CDR3 contains 13 residues. CDR3 coding DNA: TGCAGTGCCTTCGGACAGGCAGATCACGAGCAGTACTTC. It encodes CSAFGQADHEQYF.